What follows are 21 T cell receptor beta chains derived from one specimen sequenced in a study of cytomegalovirus exposure and HLA in healthy donors. Vbeta (60) and Jbeta (13) primers were used in the PCR. Here immunoSEQ multiplex PCR was the method, and the copy in TCRdb shows in-frame clones only, minus some. The sample has around 150,000 clones, around four fifths seen once; the top ten hold under 1%. The material sequenced was PBMCs. Every receptor here comes from a girl aged 2 to 9 in good health and CMV-seropositive.

This clone has just a few counts. The J gene is TRBJ2-5, the V gene TRBV10-3; maybe TRBD2 (6 bases). The J call may be incorrect, as the DNA end agrees better with TRBJ2-7. CDR1 is ENHRY and CDR2 is SYGVKD in the germline V gene. This CDR3 is built from 16 residues. The CDR3 DNA reads as TGTGCCACAGGGTATCCGAGATCTAGCGCTTCCTACGAGCAGTACTTC. It encodes CATGYPRSSASYEQYF.

Notes on this clone: The same CDR3 also results from other DNA sequences found in this sample. The chain has TRBV13 and TRBJ1-1; unclear D gene. Germline CDR1 and CDR2: PRHDT and FYEKMQ (reference sequence). With 1 base removed from V and 10 bases from J, the gap between germline ends came to 7 bases. The CDR3 runs to 11 residues. This CDR3 reads CASSLERGAFF. The CDR3 bases are TGTGCCAGCAGCTTAGAACGAGGAGCTTTCTTT.

V usage is TRBV7-2 and J usage is TRBJ2-1; D possibly corresponds to TRBD2 (5 bases). Trimming cost V 6 bases and J 6 bases, with 15 bases left between them. The germline V gene encodes CDR1 SGHTA and CDR2 FQGNSA. The CDR3 length is 14 residues. The CDR3 spells CASSRRRGSNEQFF. CDR3 sequence (DNA): TGTGCCAGCAGTCGACGAAGAGGGAGCAATGAGCAGTTCTTC.

V and J are TRBV28 and TRBJ2-7; 10 bases are shared with TRBD1. Germline trimming cut 6 bases from V and 6 bases from J; bases unmatched to any gene: 11. Germline V gene lookup returns CDR1 MDHEN and CDR2 SYDVKM. This CDR3 is 15 amino acids long. The CDR3 DNA reads TGTGCCAGCAGCAGGGCCGGGGACAGGGGAGGCGAGCAGTACTTC. This codes for CASSRAGDRGGEQYF. Looking up the rest from reference TRBV28 and TRBJ2-7 gives the full variable domain: DVKVTQSSRYLVKRTGEKVFLECVQDMDHENMFWYRQDPGLGLRLIYFSYDVKMKEKGDIPEGYSVSREKKERFSLILESASTNQTSMYLCASSRAGDRGGEQYFGPGTRLTVT.

V is TRBV30 and J is TRBJ1-3; unclear D gene. Trimming took 2 bases from V and 1 from J, leaving 6 bases between them. Per the germline V gene, CDR1 is GTSNPN and CDR2 is SVGIG (reference sequence). The CDR3 spans 13 residues. The CDR3 loop reads CAWSLGSGNTIYF. In nucleotides, the CDR3 is TGTGCCTGGAGTCTAGGATCTGGAAACACCATATATTTT.

This clone was seen more than once but under ten times. The gene calls are TRBV7-3 and TRBJ2-2, with TRBD2 identical over 7 bases. The CDR3 runs 14 residues. Trimming at V came to 8 bases and at J to 4 bases, leaving 7 bases not matched to a gene. The germline gives CDR1 SGHTA, CDR2 FQGTGA. CDR3 amino acids: CASGGGLVTGELFF. CDR3 DNA sequence: TGTGCCAGCGGGGGAGGGTTGGTCACCGGGGAGCTGTTTTTT.

This clone showed up just once. Other DNA sequences in this sample translate to the same CDR3. The gene calls are TRBV28 and TRBJ1-2; D unclear. CDR1 and CDR2 (germline): MDHEN, SYDVKM. This CDR3 has 12 amino acids. The V end was cut by 1 base, the J end by 5 bases, with 5 bases between. The CDR3 is CASSLSGYGYTF. DNA for the CDR3: TGTGCCAGCAGTTTATCCGGGTATGGCTACACCTTC.

The chain couples TRBV9 to TRBJ1-2; 11 bases are shared with TRBD1. V trimming: 3 bases; J trimming: 0 bases; junction bases outside the gene matches: 7. The CDR3 has 17 residues. CDR1 SGDLS and CDR2 YYNGEE come from the germline V gene. CDR3 nucleotide sequence: TGTGCCAGCAGCGCCCGGACAGGGGGCTATTCTAACTATGGCTACACCTTC. The encoded protein is CASSARTGGYSNYGYTF. The full variable domain, with the rest looked up from reference TRBV9 and TRBJ1-2, is DSGVTQTPKHLITATGQRVTLRCSPRSGDLSVYWYQQSLDQGLQFLIQYYNGEERAKGNILERFSAQQFPDLHSELNLSSLELGDSALYFCASSARTGGYSNYGYTFGSGTRLTVV.

This clone was seen only once. CDR3 sequence: CASSLEAGLSYEQYF. As DNA, the CDR3 is TGTGCCAGCAGCTTAGAAGCGGGCCTCTCCTACGAGCAGTACTTC. This chain joins TRBV7-3 and TRBJ2-7, with D possibly TRBD2 on 6 matching bases. With 2 bases removed from V and 0 bases from J, the gap between germline ends came to 11 bases. CDR1 and CDR2 from the germline V gene are SGHTA and FQGTGA. The CDR3 length is 15 residues.

This chain connects TRBV28 to TRBJ2-7; a weak D match, TRBD2 (6 bases). Deletions cut 4 bases from V and 7 bases from J, with 20 bases between. Germline CDR1 and CDR2: MDHEN and SYDVKM. The CDR3 loop spans 15 amino acids. CDR3 region: CASSSPVWRAGEQYF. The CDR3 region has the DNA TGTGCCAGCAGTTCACCAGTGTGGAGGGCGGGAGAGCAGTACTTC.

This clone appeared a single time. The V and J genes are TRBV28 and TRBJ1-4, with TRBD1 identical over 7 bases. With V trimmed by 6 bases and J by 5 bases, 6 bases remained unmatched. This CDR3 spans 14 amino acids. Germline CDR1 and CDR2: MDHEN and SYDVKM. CDR3 residues: CASSEDRTNEKLFF. The CDR3 nucleotides read TGTGCCAGCAGCGAGGACAGGACAAATGAAAAACTGTTTTTT.

The count of this clone is one. The chain uses TRBV27 and TRBJ1-5, with a weak D call TRBD1 (5 bases). The germline V gene has CDR1 MNHEY and CDR2 SMNVEV (reference sequence). The CDR3 is 16 residues long. The V gene lost 0 bases and the J gene lost 6 bases, with 15 bases spanning the gap. CDR3: CASSLSMAGSAQPQHF. CDR3 in DNA: TGTGCCAGCAGTTTATCGATGGCAGGGTCAGCTCAGCCCCAGCATTTT.

This clone was counted only a few times. The gene calls are TRBV4-2 and TRBJ2-1; no definite D call. From germline, CDR1 is LGHNA and CDR2 YNFKEQ. The CDR3 is 13 residues long. The V gene lost 0 bases and the J gene lost 7 bases, with 7 bases spanning the gap. CDR3 nucleotide sequence: TGTGCCAGCAGCCAAGATTTCTCGAATGAGCAGTTCTTC. Translated: CASSQDFSNEQFF.

V and J are TRBV5-1 and TRBJ2-6; D perhaps matches TRBD1 (6 bases). Germline CDR1 and CDR2: SGHRS and YFSETQ. V was cut by 3 bases and J by 2 bases, with 15 bases left in between. The CDR3 sequence is 17 residues long. CDR3 coding DNA: TGCGCCAGCAGCTCCCATCCAGGGGTCACTGGGGCCAACGTCCTGACTTTC. It translates to CASSSHPGVTGANVLTF. Complete variable domain (other parts from reference TRBV5-1 and TRBJ2-6): KAGVTQTPRYLIKTRGQQVTLSCSPISGHRSVSWYQQTPGQGLQFLFEYFSETQRNKGNFPGRFSGRQFSNSRSEMNVSTLELGDSALYLCASSSHPGVTGANVLTFGAGSRLTVL.

V usage is TRBV4-2 and J usage is TRBJ2-7; D might be TRBD2 (6 bases). The CDR3 sequence is 12 residues long. Germline V gene lookup returns CDR1 LGHNA and CDR2 YNFKEQ. V was cut by 6 bases and J by 4 bases, with 10 bases left in between. The CDR3 reads CASSRDSYEQYF. CDR3 DNA: TGTGCCAGCAGTAGGGACTCGTACGAGCAGTACTTC.

V and J are TRBV23-1 and TRBJ2-7; TRBD2 is a possible D gene (5 bases). TRBV23-1 is designated an ORF whose function remains uncertain. The ends were cut back, 4 bases at V and 3 bases at J, with 22 bases in the middle. The CDR3 runs to 17 residues. The CDR3 is CASSLPGDFTPYYEQYF. The CDR3 DNA follows: TGCGCCAGCAGTCTTCCCGGGGATTTTACTCCTTACTACGAGCAGTACTTC.

V gene TRBV6-5 combines with J gene TRBJ2-7, with TRBD1 as a possible D gene (5 bases). The V end lost 6 bases, the J end lost 0 bases, and 12 bases lay between the germline ends. The CDR3 is 14 residues long. Per the germline V gene, CDR1 is MNHEY and CDR2 is SVGAGI. In DNA form, the CDR3 reads TGTGCCAGCAGCCGCCAGGGCAGCTCCTACGAGCAGTACTTC. Amino acid sequence: CASSRQGSSYEQYF.

The chain combines TRBV6-5 with TRBJ2-5; the D gene is possibly TRBD2 (5 bases). Trimming left V 7 bases short and J 4 bases short, with 13 bases between. The CDR3 has 13 residues. CDR1 and CDR2 (germline): MNHEY, SVGAGI. The CDR3 sequence: CASTWSGGETQYF. The CDR3 nucleotides are TGTGCCAGCACGTGGAGTGGAGGAGAGACCCAGTACTTC.

The genes are TRBV10-3 and TRBJ2-2; D is possibly TRBD2 (6 bases). Germline V gene lookup returns CDR1 ENHRY and CDR2 SYGVKD. The CDR3 extends over 15 amino acids. V lost 3 bases to trimming and J lost 6 bases, with 14 bases between them. Here the CDR3 reads CAISEMDSGAGELFF. For the CDR3, the DNA is TGTGCCATCAGTGAAATGGACTCGGGAGCCGGGGAGCTGTTTTTT.

The chain's CDR3 is CASPEPRRGPKNTEAFF. Written as DNA, the CDR3 is TGTGCCAGCCCGGAACCGAGGAGGGGCCCTAAGAACACTGAAGCTTTCTTT. The rearrangement links TRBV25-1 to TRBJ1-1; D is possibly TRBD1 (5 bases). CDR3 length: 17 amino acids. CDR1 MGHDK and CDR2 SYGVNS come from the germline V gene. Trimming left V 8 bases short and J 1 base short, with 23 bases between.

This clone appeared once. The chain uses TRBV27 and TRBJ1-4; D is unclear. The CDR3 runs 15 residues. Germline V gene lookup returns CDR1 MNHEY and CDR2 SMNVEV (reference sequence). The germline V and J ends were trimmed by 1 base and 2 bases, with 8 bases remaining between them. CDR3 protein: CASSLCPRTNEKLFF. The CDR3 nucleotides are TGTGCCAGCAGTTTATGCCCTCGGACTAATGAAAAACTGTTTTTT. Full variable domain (rest looked up from reference TRBV27 and TRBJ1-4): EAQVTQNPRYLITVTGKKLTVTCSQNMNHEYMSWYRQDPGLGLRQIYYSMNVEVTDKGDVPEGYKVSRKEKRNFPLILESPSPNQTSLYFCASSLCPRTNEKLFFGSGTQLSVL.